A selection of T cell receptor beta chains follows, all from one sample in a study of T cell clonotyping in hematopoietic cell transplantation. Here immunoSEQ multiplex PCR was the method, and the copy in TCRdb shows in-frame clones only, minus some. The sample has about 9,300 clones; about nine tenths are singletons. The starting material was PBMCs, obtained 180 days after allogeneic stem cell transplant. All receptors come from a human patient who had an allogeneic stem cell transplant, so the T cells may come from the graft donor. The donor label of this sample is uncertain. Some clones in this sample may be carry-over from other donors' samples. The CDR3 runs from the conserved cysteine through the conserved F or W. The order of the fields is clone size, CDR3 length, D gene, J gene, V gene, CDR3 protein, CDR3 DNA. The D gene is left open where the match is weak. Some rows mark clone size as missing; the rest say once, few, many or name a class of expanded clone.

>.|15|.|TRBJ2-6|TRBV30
CAWDTVSPGANVLTF
TGTGCCTGGGATACGGTCTCCCCTGGGGCCAACGTCCTGACTTTC
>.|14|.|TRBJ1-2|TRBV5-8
CASGQRNINYGYTF
TGTGCCAGCGGGCAGAGGAACATTAACTATGGCTACACCTTC
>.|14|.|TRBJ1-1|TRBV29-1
CSVGGQSMNTEAFF
TGCAGCGTTGGCGGACAGTCCATGAACACTGAAGCTTTCTTT
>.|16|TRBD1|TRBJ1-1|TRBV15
CATSRAGGTANTEAFF
TGTGCCACCAGCAGAGCCGGGGGGACAGCGAACACTGAAGCTTTCTTT
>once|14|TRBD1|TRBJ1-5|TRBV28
CASSPDRTNQPQHF
TGTGCCAGCAGCCCGGACAGGACCAATCAGCCCCAGCATTTT
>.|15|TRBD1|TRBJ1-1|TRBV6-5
CASSYSGQGHTEAFF
TGTGCCAGCAGTTACTCCGGACAGGGCCACACTGAAGCTTTCTTT
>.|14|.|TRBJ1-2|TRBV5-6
CASSELGSVFGYTF
TGTGCCAGCAGTGAGCTCGGGTCGGTATTTGGCTACACCTTC
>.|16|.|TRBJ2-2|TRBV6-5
CASSYIQGRWTGELFF
TGTGCCAGCAGTTACATTCAGGGCAGGTGGACCGGGGAGCTGTTTTTT
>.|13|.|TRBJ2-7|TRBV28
CASRRPSSYEQYF
TGTGCCAGCCGGCGCCCAAGCTCCTACGAGCAGTACTTC
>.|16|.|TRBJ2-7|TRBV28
CASSLSYRDTSYEQYF
TGTGCCAGCAGTTTATCCTATCGGGACACCTCCTACGAGCAGTACTTC
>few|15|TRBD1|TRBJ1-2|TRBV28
CASSFSLGQAGGYTF
TGTGCCAGCAGTTTCTCCCTCGGACAGGCGGGCGGCTACACCTTC
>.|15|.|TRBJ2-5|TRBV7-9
CASSLAGTTGETQYF
TGTGCCAGCAGCTTAGCCGGGACCACCGGAGAGACCCAGTACTTC
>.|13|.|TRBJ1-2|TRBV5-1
CASSLSDGGSYTF
TGCGCCAGCAGCTTGTCTGACGGGGGGAGCTACACCTTC
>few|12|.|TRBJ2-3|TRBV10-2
CASSEVLDTQYF
TGCGCCAGCAGTGAGGTGTTGGATACGCAGTATTTT
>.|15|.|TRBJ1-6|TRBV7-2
CASSLREARDSPLHF
TGTGCCAGCAGCTTAAGGGAGGCCAGGGATTCACCCCTCCACTTT
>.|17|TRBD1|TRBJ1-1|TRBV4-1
CASSQADRGQLKTEAFF
TGCGCCAGCAGCCAAGCCGACAGGGGGCAATTGAAAACTGAAGCTTTCTTT
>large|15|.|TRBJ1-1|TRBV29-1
CSAEGREDGNTEAFF
TGCAGCGCCGAGGGCAGGGAAGATGGGAACACTGAAGCTTTCTTT
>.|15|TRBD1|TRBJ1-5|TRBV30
CAWSSTGSRNQPQHF
TGTGCCTGGAGCTCGACAGGGTCGCGCAATCAGCCCCAGCATTTT
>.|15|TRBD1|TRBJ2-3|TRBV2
CASSNPGQSTDTQYF
TGTGCCAGCAGCAACCCGGGACAGAGCACAGATACGCAGTATTTT
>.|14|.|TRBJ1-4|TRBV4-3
CASSQGPGLEKLFF
TGCGCCAGCAGCCAAGGTCCGGGACTCGAAAAACTGTTTTTT
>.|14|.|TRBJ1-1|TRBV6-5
CASSYKAIGAEAFF
TGTGCCAGCAGTTACAAGGCGATAGGGGCTGAAGCTTTCTTT
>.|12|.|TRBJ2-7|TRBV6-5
CASSDRGYEQYF
TGTGCCAGCAGCGATAGGGGCTACGAGCAGTACTTC
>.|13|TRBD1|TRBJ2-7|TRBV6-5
CASRHRDSYEQYF
TGTGCCAGCAGGCACCGGGACAGCTACGAGCAGTACTTC
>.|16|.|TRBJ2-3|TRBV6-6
CASSYDSGNGADTQYF
TGTGCCAGCAGTTACGATAGCGGAAACGGGGCAGATACGCAGTATTTT
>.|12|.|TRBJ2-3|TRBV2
CASSRDTDTQYF
TGTGCCAGCTCACGCGACACAGATACGCAGTATTTT
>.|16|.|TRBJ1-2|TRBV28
CASSPPDRYSPYGYTF
TGTGCCAGCAGTCCCCCCGACAGATATAGTCCCTATGGCTACACCTTC
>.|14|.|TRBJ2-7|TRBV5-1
CASSLVVGTYEQYF
TGCGCCAGCAGCTTGGTTGTGGGAACCTACGAGCAGTACTTC
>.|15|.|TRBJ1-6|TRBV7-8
CASSLDMGLGSPLHF
TGTGCCAGCAGCTTAGACATGGGGTTGGGTTCACCCCTCCACTTT
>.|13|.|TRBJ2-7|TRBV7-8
CASSLQQGYEQYF
TGTGCCAGCAGCTTACAACAGGGCTACGAGCAGTACTTC
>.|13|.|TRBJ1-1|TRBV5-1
CASTEPGVGEAFF
TGCGCCAGCACCGAGCCAGGGGTTGGTGAAGCTTTCTTT
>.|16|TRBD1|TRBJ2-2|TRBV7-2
CASSLVDRRNTGELFF
TGTGCCAGCAGCTTAGTGGACAGGCGAAACACCGGGGAGCTGTTTTTT
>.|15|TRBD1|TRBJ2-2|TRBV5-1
CASSKGQGLSGELFF
TGCGCCAGCAGCAAGGGACAGGGTTTGTCCGGGGAGCTGTTTTTT
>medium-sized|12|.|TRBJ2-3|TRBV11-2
CASSLHLDTQYF
TGTGCCAGCAGCTTGCATTTGGATACGCAGTATTTT
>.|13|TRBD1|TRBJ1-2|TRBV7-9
CASSPQGNYGYTF
TGTGCCAGCAGCCCACAGGGGAACTATGGCTACACCTTC
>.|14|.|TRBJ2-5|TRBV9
CASSYGGSVETQYF
TGTGCCAGCAGCTACGGGGGTTCGGTAGAGACCCAGTACTTC
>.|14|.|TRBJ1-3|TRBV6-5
CASSGPSSGNTIYF
TGTGCCAGCAGTGGACCGAGCTCTGGAAACACCATATATTTT
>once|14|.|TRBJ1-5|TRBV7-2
CASSLVQGGQPQHF
TGTGCCAGCAGCTTAGTACAGGGAGGTCAGCCCCAGCATTTT
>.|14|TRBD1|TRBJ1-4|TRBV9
CASSSFGQGEKLFF
TGTGCCAGCAGCTCTTTTGGACAGGGGGAAAAACTGTTTTTT
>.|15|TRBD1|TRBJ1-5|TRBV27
CASSPSTGGTQPQHF
TGTGCCAGCAGTCCTTCGACAGGGGGGACTCAGCCCCAGCATTTT
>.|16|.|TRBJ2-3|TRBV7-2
CASSLLAGVTTDTQYF
TGTGCCAGCAGCTTATTGGCAGGGGTGACCACAGATACGCAGTATTTT
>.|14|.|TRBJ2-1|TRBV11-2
CASSPPGSYNEQFF
TGTGCCAGCAGCCCCCCGGGGTCTTACAATGAGCAGTTCTTC
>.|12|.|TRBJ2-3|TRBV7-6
CASSPATDTQYF
TGTGCCAGCAGCCCTGCCACAGATACGCAGTATTTT
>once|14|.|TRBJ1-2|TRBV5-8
CASSSRTGNYGYTF
TGTGCCAGCAGCTCCCGGACGGGGAACTATGGCTACACCTTC
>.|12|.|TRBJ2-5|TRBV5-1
CASSLGTETQYF
TGCGCCAGCAGCTTGGGGACAGAGACCCAGTACTTC
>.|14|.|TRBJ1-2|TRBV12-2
CASRFRANPYGYTF
TGTGCAAGTCGCTTCAGGGCGAACCCTTATGGCTACACCTTC
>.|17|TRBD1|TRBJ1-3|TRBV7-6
CASSQRTGKTSGNTIYF
TGTGCCAGCAGCCAAAGGACAGGCAAAACCTCTGGAAACACCATATATTTT
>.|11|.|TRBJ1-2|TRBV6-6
CASRQIYGYTF
TGTGCCAGCAGGCAGATCTATGGCTACACCTTC
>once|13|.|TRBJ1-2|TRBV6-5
CASSKDSIQGYTF
TGTGCCAGCAGTAAAGACAGTATTCAGGGCTACACCTTC
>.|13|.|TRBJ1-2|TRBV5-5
CASSLNRDYGYTF
TGTGCCAGCAGCTTGAACAGGGACTATGGCTACACCTTC
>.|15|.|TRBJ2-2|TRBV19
CASRQGFANTGELFF
TGTGCCAGTAGACAGGGATTCGCGAACACCGGGGAGCTGTTTTTT
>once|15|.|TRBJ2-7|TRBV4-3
CASSQNPTSGYEQYF
TGCGCCAGCAGCCAAAACCCTACTTCAGGGTACGAGCAGTACTTC
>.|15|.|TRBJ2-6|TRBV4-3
CASSQPGAGANVLTF
TGCGCCAGCAGCCAGCCAGGGGCTGGGGCCAACGTCCTGACTTTC
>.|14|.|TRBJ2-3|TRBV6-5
CASTAGLDTDTQYF
TGTGCCAGCACAGCAGGGTTGGACACAGATACGCAGTATTTT
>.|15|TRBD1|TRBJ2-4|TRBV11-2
CASSLYRGFQNIQYF
TGTGCCAGCAGCTTGTACAGGGGATTCCAAAACATTCAGTACTTC